This record concerns one T cell receptor (beta chain) sequence. The V gene's germline CDR1 is KGHSH and CDR2 LQKENI. The CDR3 is 13 amino acids. V was clipped by 3 bases and J by 2 bases; unmatched bases: 0. This entry is derived from a study of control samples from healthy donors and cancer patients. Here immunoSEQ multiplex PCR was the method, and the copy in TCRdb shows in-frame clones only, minus some. The sample includes 250,000 to 300,000 clones, roughly 80% of them seen just once. This clonotype originated in a woman aged 55-70 years with lung cancer. The sequencing sample was made of PBMCs. This chain uses TRBV18 with TRBJ1-2, with TRBD1 identical over 7 bases. CDR3 residues: CASSPGQNYGYTF. CDR3 DNA sequence: TGTGCCAGCTCACCGGGACAGAACTATGGCTACACCTTC.